This T cell receptor (beta chain) appears in the sequencing data of a study of T cell responses to AZD1222 COVID-19 vaccine. Findings and caveats of the study: Spike-spanning, vaccine-associated CD4 TCRs were dominant at 160-218 and 743-854. A rise in Spike-specific TCR breadth and depth followed two AZD1222 doses.

Germline CDR1 LNHDA, CDR2 SQIVND (reference sequence). The CDR3 has 12 amino acids. V was trimmed by 11 bases and J by 9 bases, leaving 17 bases between them. As to this clone: Antigen specificity is unknown.

TCRdb keeps only in-frame clones here, not all; method: immunoSEQ multiplex PCR. The sample includes 200,000 to 300,000 clones, more than 80% of them seen just once. This chain joins TRBV19 and TRBJ1-5; perhaps TRBD1 as D (6 bases). The sequence was obtained from an adult in good health. The sequenced sample was peripheral blood, obtained on day 0 of AZD1222 vaccination. This CDR3 is CAHEGVCRPQHF. The CDR3 DNA reads as TGTGCCCATGAGGGGGTTTGTCGGCCCCAGCATTTT.